This entry lists 5 T cell receptor beta chains sequenced from one sample in a study of blood T cell repertoires in COVID-19. Measured with immunoSEQ multiplex PCR; TCRdb has only the in-frame clones, and not every one. Of 65,000 or so clones in the sample, around 90% were seen once. The sample taken for sequencing was peripheral blood. These receptors came from a human donor with acute or convalescent COVID-19. The donor label of this sample is uncertain.

DNA for the CDR3: TGTGCCTGGAGAAGACAGGGGAATCAGCCCCAGCATTTT. This translates into CAWRRQGNQPQHF. The chain has TRBV30 and TRBJ1-5, with 8 bases identical to TRBD1. CDR1 is GTSNPN and CDR2 is SVGIG in the germline V gene (reference sequence). V dropped 3 bases and J dropped 4; count of bases not matched to a gene: 2. This CDR3 is 13 amino acids long.

V is TRBV10-3 and J is TRBJ2-1, with a weak D call TRBD1 (7 bases). Trimming took off 3 bases at V and 1 base at J, with 13 bases between the two ends. The V gene's germline CDR1 is ENHRY and CDR2 SYGVKD. The CDR3 is made up of 16 amino acids. The CDR3, as DNA: TGTGCCATCAGTGACTCAGGGGGGAATTCCTACAATGAGCAGTTCTTC. Protein: CAISDSGGNSYNEQFF.

The chain is built from TRBV10-3 and TRBJ1-4; 7 bases fit TRBD1. The CDR3 sequence is 15 residues long. Germline V lookup: CDR1 ENHRY, CDR2 SYGVKD. The V and J ends lost 6 bases and 0 bases, in that order; junction bases with no gene match: 4. As DNA, the CDR3 is TGTGCCATCAGCGCCACAGGGGCAACTAATGAAAAACTGTTTTTT. It yields the protein CAISATGATNEKLFF.

CDR3 DNA sequence: TGTGCCAGCAGAGCGGGATCTGAAACCGGGGAGCTGTTTTTT. It yields the protein CASRAGSETGELFF. The chain couples TRBV2 to TRBJ2-2; TRBD2 matches 7 bases. Germline V lookup: CDR1 SNHLY, CDR2 FYNNEI. This CDR3 has 14 amino acids. V was clipped by 6 bases and J by 5 bases; unmatched bases: 6.

The chain couples TRBV19 to TRBJ1-1; 7 positions match TRBD1. V was clipped by 9 bases and J by 4 bases; unmatched bases: 5. Germline lookup yields CDR1 LNHDA and CDR2 SQIVND (reference sequence). CDR3 size: 12 residues. CDR3 sequence: CASVTGLTEAFF. The CDR3 nucleotides read TGTGCCAGCGTGACAGGGCTCACTGAAGCTTTCTTT.